The rows below give T cell receptor beta chains drawn from one sample of a study of beta chain features in type 1 diabetes. The table came from immunoSEQ multiplex PCR; TCRdb's copy has only in-frame clones and leaves some out. The repertoire holds a few hundred thousand clones, with approximately 13% as singletons. The specimen sequenced was naive CD4+ T cells from blood. These receptors originate from a woman aged 18-29 years with type 1 diabetes. Each CDR3 is given with its conserved first and last residue. D genes are given only for firm matches. A row's size may be missing; if present it is once, few, many or a size class.

DNA | CDR3 | size | V | length | D | J
TGTGCCAGCAGTTCACTGTCCGGGACTAGCAGGAATGAGCAGTTCTTC | CASSSLSGTSRNEQFF | - | TRBV6-5 | 16 | TRBD2 | TRBJ2-1
TGTGCCAGCAGTTACTCGATCAGGGGCGACACTGAAGCTTTCTTT | CASSYSIRGDTEAFF | few | TRBV6-5 | 15 | - | TRBJ1-1
TGCGCCAGCAGCTTGAACGAGAACGAGCAGTACTTC | CASSLNENEQYF | few | TRBV5-1 | 12 | - | TRBJ2-7
TGTGCCTTCGGGGACACCTATGGCTACACCTTC | CAFGDTYGYTF | - | TRBV30 | 11 | - | TRBJ1-2
TGTGCCAGCAGCCAAGATCCAGGGGTTTTTGGCTCCTACAATGAGCAGTTCTTC | CASSQDPGVFGSYNEQFF | few | TRBV4-2 | 18 | - | TRBJ2-1
TGTGCCAGCTCACCACCCAGGGGGCAAGAGACCCAGTACTTC | CASSPPRGQETQYF | - | TRBV18 | 14 | TRBD1 | TRBJ2-5
TGTGCCAGCAGCTTGTACAGTAGCTCCTACGAGCAGTACTTC | CASSLYSSSYEQYF | few | TRBV7-2 | 14 | - | TRBJ2-7
TGTGCCTGGTCCCACAGGGGGCGCTTGGAGACCCAGTACTTC | CAWSHRGRLETQYF | - | TRBV30 | 14 | TRBD1 | TRBJ2-5
TGTGCCAGCAGTTACGCGGGACCCAACAATGAGCAGTTCTTC | CASSYAGPNNEQFF | - | TRBV6-5 | 14 | - | TRBJ2-1
TGTGCCAGCAGTTACTCGACTGTGGGAGGTAACAATGAGCAGTTCTTC | CASSYSTVGGNNEQFF | - | TRBV6-6 | 16 | - | TRBJ2-1
TGTGCCAGCAGCCCTAGGACTAGCGGGAGGAGCACAGATACGCAGTATTTT | CASSPRTSGRSTDTQYF | few | TRBV4-2 | 17 | TRBD2 | TRBJ2-3
TGTGCCAGCAGTGACCCGCGAGGGCAAGAGACCCAGTACTTC | CASSDPRGQETQYF | - | TRBV25-1 | 14 | - | TRBJ2-5
TGTGCCAGCAGCATAAACAGGGGACCCCTTGGGAATCAGCCCCAGCATTTT | CASSINRGPLGNQPQHF | few | TRBV21-1 | 17 | - | TRBJ1-5
TGTGCCAGCAGCTTAGCGACAGGGACCCATGGCTACACCTTC | CASSLATGTHGYTF | - | TRBV7-9 | 14 | TRBD1 | TRBJ1-2
TGTGCCAGCAGGACGGACACGAGCTCCTACAATGAGCAGTTCTTC | CASRTDTSSYNEQFF | - | TRBV5-4 | 15 | - | TRBJ2-1
TGTGCCAGCAGTTTATTTGGGTGGACTAGGTGGGCCAATGAGCAGTTCTTC | CASSLFGWTRWANEQFF | - | TRBV28 | 17 | TRBD2 | TRBJ2-1
TGTGCCACCAGCAGAGAAAGGGGGACTCAGCCCCAGCATTTT | CATSRERGTQPQHF | - | TRBV15 | 14 | - | TRBJ1-5
TGCAGTGCTGCAAGTGACAGGGGCTACACCTTC | CSAASDRGYTF | - | TRBV20-1 | 11 | - | TRBJ1-2
TGTGCCAGCAGACCACTAGCGGGAGGGCCTAATGAGCAGTTCTTC | CASRPLAGGPNEQFF | - | TRBV5-4 | 15 | TRBD2 | TRBJ2-1
TGCGCCAGCAGCCGCCTCGGACTAGCGGGAGCAGATACGCAGTATTTT | CASSRLGLAGADTQYF | few | TRBV4-3 | 16 | TRBD2 | TRBJ2-3
TGTGCCAGCAGGGCGGCCCGCTCCTACAATGAGCAGTTCTTC | CASRAARSYNEQFF | few | TRBV2 | 14 | - | TRBJ2-1
TGCGCCAGCAGCCAAGCTGGCAGCGGGGGAGGGGTGGCGAATGAGCAGTTCTTC | CASSQAGSGGGVANEQFF | - | TRBV4-1 | 18 | TRBD2 | TRBJ2-1
TGTGCCAGCAACCTGGCACCTAACACTGAAGCTTTCTTT | CASNLAPNTEAFF | - | TRBV2 | 13 | - | TRBJ1-1
TGTGCCAGCTCACCTACTAGCGGGAGGGCCAATGAGCAGTTCTTC | CASSPTSGRANEQFF | few | TRBV18 | 15 | TRBD2 | TRBJ2-1
TGTGCCAGCAGCTTATACTCAGAGACCCAGTACTTC | CASSLYSETQYF | few | TRBV11-1 | 12 | - | TRBJ2-5
TGTGCCAGCAGTTACTCCCCGAGAGGTGAAAAACTGTTTTTT | CASSYSPRGEKLFF | few | TRBV6-5 | 14 | - | TRBJ1-4
TGCGCCAGCAGCTTGGGGTTAGCGGGAATGTCAGATACGCAGTATTTT | CASSLGLAGMSDTQYF | - | TRBV5-1 | 16 | TRBD2 | TRBJ2-3
TGCGCCAGCACGTCCACTAGCGGGAGAGTAACCGGGGAGCTGTTTTTT | CASTSTSGRVTGELFF | - | TRBV5-1 | 16 | TRBD2 | TRBJ2-2
TGTGCCAGCAGGACTAGCGGAGACACCGGGGAGCTGTTTTTT | CASRTSGDTGELFF | few | TRBV14 | 14 | TRBD2 | TRBJ2-2
TGTGCCAGCCGGACTAGCGGAGATACGCAGTATTTT | CASRTSGDTQYF | few | TRBV25-1 | 12 | TRBD2 | TRBJ2-3
TGTGCCAGCAGGACGACACTTTACAATGAGCAGTTCTTC | CASRTTLYNEQFF | few | TRBV2 | 13 | - | TRBJ2-1
TGTGCCAGTAGTATAGCCGGGACTACCCAAGAGACCCAGTACTTC | CASSIAGTTQETQYF | - | TRBV19 | 15 | TRBD2 | TRBJ2-5
TGTGCCAGCAGTTTAAGGACTAGCGGGATCTACGAGCAGTACTTC | CASSLRTSGIYEQYF | few | TRBV27 | 15 | TRBD2 | TRBJ2-7
TGTGCCAGCAGCTCCCAGGGGGCCGGGTCGAACACCGGGGAGCTGTTTTTT | CASSSQGAGSNTGELFF | - | TRBV7-9 | 17 | TRBD1 | TRBJ2-2
TGTGCCAGCAGGGGGACAGGGGGCATCGACAATGAGCAGTTCTTC | CASRGTGGIDNEQFF | once | TRBV2 | 15 | TRBD1 | TRBJ2-1
TGTGCCAGCAGCGTAGGTAGAGTTTCTAACACCGGGGAGCTGTTTTTT | CASSVGRVSNTGELFF | - | TRBV9 | 16 | - | TRBJ2-2
TGTGCCAGCAGGCAGACAGGGAACACCGGGGAGCTGTTTTTT | CASRQTGNTGELFF | few | TRBV9 | 14 | - | TRBJ2-2
TGTGCCAGCAGCACAAGACAGGGGCCGCTCAATGAGCAGTTCTTC | CASSTRQGPLNEQFF | - | TRBV7-2 | 15 | TRBD1 | TRBJ2-1
TGTGCCAGCAGGAGTCGACTAGCACAGGGTGAGCAGTTCTTC | CASRSRLAQGEQFF | - | TRBV6-5 | 14 | - | TRBJ2-1
TGTGCCAGCGGCCGGGGGGGAGACACAGATACGCAGTATTTT | CASGRGGDTDTQYF | - | TRBV6-5 | 14 | TRBD2 | TRBJ2-3
TGTGCCAGCAGCCCACAAGACACCGGGGAGCTGTTTTTT | CASSPQDTGELFF | few | TRBV5-5 | 13 | - | TRBJ2-2
TGTGCCAGCAGCGCGAGAGGGACAGGTGCCTACGAGCAGTACTTC | CASSARGTGAYEQYF | few | TRBV9 | 15 | TRBD1 | TRBJ2-7
TGTGCCTGGGCAGGACAGGCGAACACTGAAGCTTTCTTT | CAWAGQANTEAFF | - | TRBV30 | 13 | TRBD1 | TRBJ1-1
TGTGCCAGCAGCGCGCACTCGCTTACTGAAGCTTTCTTT | CASSAHSLTEAFF | - | TRBV9 | 13 | - | TRBJ1-1
TGTGCCAGCAGCTTGTTATCCCGGGGACAGGGGGGGACAGATACGCAGTATTTT | CASSLLSRGQGGTDTQYF | few | TRBV5-6 | 18 | TRBD1 | TRBJ2-3
TGTGCCAGCAGTCCCCAATACAGGGTCTACAATGAGCAGTTCTTC | CASSPQYRVYNEQFF | - | TRBV28 | 15 | - | TRBJ2-1
TGTGCCTGGAGCCGGGGCGGGACAGGGAACACTGAAGCTTTCTTT | CAWSRGGTGNTEAFF | - | TRBV30 | 15 | TRBD1 | TRBJ1-1
TGCAGCACTAGAAAGGAGCGGAGCTCCTACAATGAGCAGTTCTTC | CSTRKERSSYNEQFF | - | TRBV29-1 | 15 | - | TRBJ2-1